This T cell receptor (beta chain) derives from a study of CD8 T cells in Susac syndrome. Broader study findings: In total CD8+ repertoires, around 17 Susac-specific public clones were detected, and CD8+ TEMRA repertoires contained 5 or 6.

Germline V gene lookup returns CDR1 MGHRA and CDR2 YSYEKL. The V end lost 0 bases, the J end lost 11 bases, and 16 bases lay between the germline ends. The CDR3 is 14 residues long. In blood CD8+ and CD4+ T cells, TCR beta underwent sequencing. Patients having Susac syndrome satisfied recently defined diagnostic criteria for definite or probable disease. With random hexamers, reverse transcription was performed on about 0.45 to 1 ug of RNA. A multiplex approach, immunoSEQ multiplex PCR, amplified TCR beta CDR3 across 54 Vbeta and 13 Jbeta. TCRdb re-called the immunoSEQ multiplex PCR reads through MiXCR, storing one row per CDR3 protein. The table has fewer than 85,000 distinct CDR3 sequences, approximately 94% seen once. A word on this clonotype: The target antigen is unknown.

The specimen sequenced was CD8+ T cells from PBMCs. The chain couples TRBV4-1 to TRBJ1-1; D is uncertain. The origin of this receptor is a human donor with Susac syndrome. CDR3 sequence (DNA): TGCGCCAGCAGCCAAGATCGGCTATACGATGAGGCTTTCTTT. Translation gives CASSQDRLYDEAFF.